These 26 T cell receptor beta chains came from one sample sequenced in a study of blood T cell repertoires in COVID-19. TCRdb keeps only in-frame clones here, not all; method: immunoSEQ multiplex PCR. This table has roughly 300,000 clones, around 87% appearing once. The source material was PBMCs or T cells enriched from blood (not recorded which). Receptors originate from a woman aged 25-40 years who had recovered from COVID-19.

The chain has TRBV11-2 and TRBJ2-7; 14 bases match TRBD2. The length of the CDR3 is 16 residues. Germline V CDR1 and CDR2: SGHAT, FQNNGV. J was trimmed by 2 bases and V by 5 bases; bases with no gene match: 5. This chain's CDR3 is CASSIGLAGGAYEQYF. DNA of the CDR3: TGTGCCAGCAGCATCGGACTAGCGGGGGGCGCCTACGAGCAGTACTTC.

The chain employs TRBV18 and TRBJ1-1, with 8 bases matching TRBD1. Germline V CDR1 and CDR2: KGHSH, LQKENI. With 1 base clipped from V and 0 bases from J, the junction kept 4 bases outside the gene matches. This CDR3 has 16 residues. The CDR3 is CASSPLTGGMNTEAFF. The CDR3 DNA follows: TGTGCCAGCTCACCACTCACAGGGGGGATGAACACTGAAGCTTTCTTT. The full variable domain, its missing parts supplied by reference TRBV18 and TRBJ1-1, is NAGVMQNPRHLVRRRGQEARLRCSPMKGHSHVYWYRQLPEEGLKFMVYLQKENIIDESGMPKERFSAEFPKEGPSILRIQQVVRGDSAAYFCASSPLTGGMNTEAFFGQGTRLTVV.

The chain carries TRBV10-3 and TRBJ1-2; perhaps TRBD1 as D (6 bases). This CDR3 is built from 17 residues. Germline CDR1 is ENHRY and CDR2 is SYGVKD. Trimming pared 0 bases from V and 1 base from J, leaving 15 bases between. DNA for the CDR3: TGTGCCATCAGTGAGTCCGGGACACACCTCTATAACTATGGCTACACCTTC. The encoded protein is CAISESGTHLYNYGYTF.

V gene TRBV6-4 combines with J gene TRBJ1-2, with no clear D. The CDR3 covers 14 residues. Germline CDR1 is MRHNA and CDR2 is SNTAGT. V lost 4 bases, J lost 0 bases, and 9 bases lay in between. CDR3 in DNA: TGTGCCAGCAGTGTTGACATATCTAACTATGGCTACACCTTC. It specifies CASSVDISNYGYTF.

This rearrangement joins TRBV5-1 to TRBJ2-2, with D possibly matching TRBD2 (6 bases). The germline CDR1 and CDR2 sequences are SGHRS and YFSETQ. With 4 bases removed from V and 7 bases from J, the gap between germline ends came to 14 bases. The CDR3 has 14 amino acids. CDR3 bases: TGCGCCAGCAGCCCACCGGGAGAGGTCGGGGAGCTGTTTTTT. It is translated as CASSPPGEVGELFF.

This clone was observed a single time. The J gene is TRBJ1-2, the V gene TRBV28; 7 bases line up with TRBD1. CDR3 length equals 15 residues. Germline assignment: CDR1 MDHEN and CDR2 SYDVKM. V lost 4 bases, J lost 0 bases, and 5 bases stayed unmatched. Here the CDR3 reads CASSWGDRANYGYTF. In DNA, the CDR3 is TGTGCCAGCAGTTGGGGGGACAGAGCTAACTATGGCTACACCTTC.

This chain's CDR3 is CASSRQGGSNGYTF. The DNA of the CDR3 is TGTGCCAGCAGTCGACAGGGGGGCAGTAATGGCTACACCTTC. The chain employs TRBV6-5 and TRBJ1-2, with 9 bases aligning to TRBD1. The CDR3 has 14 amino acids. Germline V gene lookup returns CDR1 MNHEY and CDR2 SVGAGI. V lost 5 bases to trimming and J lost 6 bases; unmatched junction nucleotides: 7.

This chain uses TRBV19 with TRBJ1-1, with TRBD1 matching 9 bases. V lost 7 bases, J lost 4 bases, and 13 bases stayed unmatched. Germline CDR1 LNHDA, CDR2 SQIVND (reference sequence). The CDR3 loop spans 16 amino acids. In DNA, the CDR3 is TGTGCCAGTAAGGACAGGGGAGGTCTCAGCGGCACTGAAGCTTTCTTT. Amino acid sequence: CASKDRGGLSGTEAFF.

V is TRBV5-4 and J is TRBJ1-6, with D possibly matching TRBD1 (5 bases). V was trimmed by 4 bases and J by 3 bases, leaving 11 bases between them. The length of the CDR3 is 15 residues. Germline V lookup: CDR1 SGHNT, CDR2 YYREEE (reference sequence). The CDR3 here is CASSGGGVYNSPLHF. The CDR3 region has the DNA TGTGCCAGCAGCGGGGGGGGAGTCTATAATTCACCCCTCCACTTT.

This clone occurred once. This chain joins TRBV11-2 and TRBJ2-2; 13 nucleotides agree with TRBD2. With 4 bases clipped from V and 7 bases from J, the junction kept 6 bases outside the gene matches. The CDR3 runs 16 residues. Germline V gene sequence: CDR1 SGHAT, CDR2 FQNNGV. CDR3: CASSSRLAGGIGELFF. In DNA, the CDR3 is TGTGCCAGCAGCTCAAGACTAGCGGGGGGAATCGGGGAGCTGTTTTTT.

This clone was seen a handful of times. The V and J genes are TRBV21-1 and TRBJ1-2; the table's D call, TRBD1, was not checked against the DNA. TRBV21-1 is marked as a pseudogene. There are 17 residues in the CDR3. CDR3 DNA sequence: TGTGCCAGCAGCAAAACTAGGACAGCACTCATTAACTATGGCTACACCTTC. Protein sequence: CASSKTRTALINYGYTF.

This rearrangement joins TRBV7-9 to TRBJ2-4, with a possible D match to TRBD2 (5 bases). Germline V CDR1 and CDR2: SEHNR, FQNEAQ (reference sequence). Trimming took 2 bases from V and 4 from J, leaving 15 bases between them. The CDR3 extends over 16 amino acids. The CDR3 spells CASSLFIARRKNIQYF. CDR3 nucleotide sequence: TGTGCCAGCAGCTTATTTATAGCGCGGCGGAAAAACATTCAGTACTTC. The variable domain in full, with the rest retrieved from reference TRBV7-9 and TRBJ2-4, is DTGVSQNPRHKITKRGQNVTFRCDPISEHNRLYWYRQTLGQGPEFLTYFQNEAQLEKSRLLSDRFSAERPKGSFSTLEIQRTEQGDSAMYLCASSLFIARRKNIQYFGAGTRLSVL.

The CDR3 protein is CASSIFREANEQFF. In nucleotides, the CDR3 is TGTGCCAGTAGTATATTCAGGGAAGCCAATGAGCAGTTCTTC. The chain uses TRBV19 and TRBJ2-1; possibly TRBD1 for D (5 bases). The length of the CDR3 is 14 residues. CDR1 is LNHDA, CDR2 SQIVND, per germline (reference sequence). Trimming cost V 2 bases and J 6 bases, with 11 bases left between them.

The genes are TRBV6-2 or TRBV6-3 and TRBJ2-5; possibly TRBD2 for D (5 bases). V lost 4 bases, J lost 1 base, and 13 bases lay in between. CDR3 length: 15 amino acids. Germline loops: CDR1 MNHEY, CDR2 SVGEGT. In DNA, the CDR3 is TGTGCCAGCAGTTTCCAGCCGGGAACCCAAGAGACCCAGTACTTC. Its protein is CASSFQPGTQETQYF.

The chain employs TRBV7-2 and TRBJ1-1, with 10 bases fitting TRBD1. Germline V gives CDR1 SGHTA, CDR2 FQGNSA. This CDR3 is 14 amino acids long. The V segment lost 4 bases and the J segment 4 bases; nucleotides outside the gene matches: 3. CDR3 loop: CASSSGTGVTEAFF. The CDR3 bases are TGTGCCAGCAGCTCCGGGACAGGGGTCACTGAAGCTTTCTTT.

The CDR3 bases are TGCGCCAGCACCATTACAGGGCCGGTGAACACTGAAGCTTTCTTT. Its translation: CASTITGPVNTEAFF. V is TRBV5-1 and J is TRBJ1-1; TRBD1 is a possible D gene (6 bases). The CDR3 runs 15 residues. Germline V gene sequence: CDR1 SGHRS, CDR2 YFSETQ. Trimming took 6 bases from V and 0 from J, leaving 15 bases between them.

V is TRBV4-3 and J is TRBJ1-2; D unclear. The CDR3 consists of 15 residues. CDR1 and CDR2 from the germline V gene are LGHNA and YSLEER. The V end was cut by 0 bases, the J end by 5 bases, with 13 bases between. CDR3 sequence: CASSQDPTERYGYTF. In DNA, the CDR3 is TGCGCCAGCAGCCAAGATCCAACAGAAAGGTATGGCTACACCTTC.

This clone was recorded once. The genes are TRBV3-1 (or the pseudogene TRBV3-2) and TRBJ2-1, with TRBD2 matching over 7 bases. The CDR3 is 15 residues long. V was clipped by 0 bases and J by 13 bases; unmatched bases: 12. Germline-derived CDR1 and CDR2 are LGHDT and YNNKEL (reference sequence). CDR3 amino acids: CASSQDSDPGRGQFF. The DNA of the CDR3 is TGTGCCAGCAGCCAAGATTCAGACCCGGGGAGGGGACAGTTCTTC.

CDR3 DNA sequence: TGTGCCAGCAGCCCCGGACGGAGGAGCTCCTACGAGCAGTACTTC. As protein: CASSPGRRSSYEQYF. The V call is TRBV11-2, the J call TRBJ2-7; D possibly corresponds to TRBD2 (5 bases). Germline assignment: CDR1 SGHAT and CDR2 FQNNGV. The CDR3 is made up of 15 amino acids. Between the trimmed V and J ends, which lost 5 bases and 0 bases, there was a span of 14 bases.

V is TRBV6-4 and J is TRBJ2-7; TRBD2 might be the D (5 bases). Germline assignment: CDR1 MRHNA and CDR2 SNTAGT. CDR3 length equals 15 residues. V dropped 3 bases and J dropped 8 bases, with 20 bases sitting between them. CDR3 sequence: CASSERADGLPKQYF. CDR3 DNA sequence: TGTGCCAGCAGTGAACGAGCCGATGGACTCCCCAAGCAGTACTTC.

This clone appeared a few times. The chain links TRBV20-1 to TRBJ1-1; D is possibly TRBD1 (6 bases). The germline V and J ends were trimmed by 6 bases and 10 bases, with 15 bases remaining between them. The CDR3 has 11 residues. Germline-derived CDR1 and CDR2 are DFQATT and SNEGSKA (reference sequence). The CDR3 loop is CSARQAPGAFF. The CDR3 DNA follows: TGCAGTGCAAGACAGGCCCCTGGAGCTTTCTTT.

This chain joins TRBV30 and TRBJ2-5; TRBD2 matches 10 bases. The V gene's germline CDR1 is GTSNPN and CDR2 SVGIG (reference sequence). The CDR3 consists of 14 residues. J was trimmed by 5 bases and V by 5 bases; bases with no gene match: 8. CDR3 nucleotide sequence: TGTGCCTGGTCCAGCGGGGGGGCCGGGGAGACCCAGTACTTC. It codes for CAWSSGGAGETQYF.

The chain has TRBV4-1 and TRBJ2-3; TRBD2 aligns across 10 bases. This CDR3 spans 13 amino acids. The trim removed 6 bases at V and 5 bases at J, leaving 2 bases unmatched. CDR1 is MGHRA, CDR2 YSYEKL, per germline. The chain's CDR3 is CASRLAGLDTQYF. The CDR3 DNA reads TGCGCCAGCAGACTAGCGGGGTTAGATACGCAGTATTTT.

The chain couples TRBV6-5 to TRBJ1-1; 7 bases map to TRBD1. V shed 7 bases and J 3 bases; nucleotides not matched to a gene: 8. The CDR3 has 14 residues. CDR1 is MNHEY, CDR2 SVGAGI, per germline. The chain's CDR3 is CASTYGQGDTEAFF. Here the CDR3 DNA reads TGTGCCAGCACCTACGGGCAGGGGGACACTGAAGCTTTCTTT.

V usage is TRBV5-1 and J usage is TRBJ1-6; 7 nucleotides match TRBD1. Trimming took 0 bases from V and 9 from J; bases not matched to a gene: 9. The germline V gene encodes CDR1 SGHRS and CDR2 YFSETQ. The CDR3 covers 16 residues. CDR3 bases: TGCGCCAGCAGCTTGGGTGACAGGGAAGCAAGTTCACCCCTCCACTTT. Protein: CASSLGDREASSPLHF.

The chain couples TRBV6-5 to TRBJ1-1; no definite D call. The V and J ends lost 2 bases and 5 bases respectively, with 6 bases between them. The CDR3 runs to 12 residues. The germline gives CDR1 MNHEY, CDR2 SVGAGI. CDR3 sequence: CASSYLETEAFF. In DNA, the CDR3 is TGTGCCAGCAGTTACCTCGAGACTGAAGCTTTCTTT.